The 29 T cell receptor beta chains listed next were all sequenced from one sample in a study of cytomegalovirus exposure and HLA in healthy donors. The PCR used 60 Vbeta and 13 Jbeta primers. The repertoire was sequenced with immunoSEQ multiplex PCR; TCRdb's copy has only in-frame clones and lacks some. The sample lists 120,000 to 150,000 clones, 78% seen once, with roughly 3.1% in the top ten. Sequencing was done on a sample of PBMCs. These receptors originate from a man aged 35 to 55 in good health and CMV-seropositive.

The chain couples TRBV2 to TRBJ2-6, with D unresolved. V was pared by 3 bases and J by 0 bases, with 15 bases between. This CDR3 contains 18 residues. Looked up from germline, CDR1 is SNHLY and CDR2 is FYNNEI. CDR3 nucleotide sequence: TGTGCCAGCAGTGACAGAACAGCTGGTCCCTCTGGGGCCAACGTCCTGACTTTC. Translation: CASSDRTAGPSGANVLTF.

The chain combines TRBV9 with TRBJ2-1, with D perhaps matching TRBD2 (6 bases). Germline loops: CDR1 SGDLS, CDR2 YYNGEE. The CDR3 has 15 residues. Deletions cut 3 bases from V and 8 bases from J, with 18 bases between. Here the CDR3 reads CASSERDRLDHEQFF. DNA for the CDR3: TGTGCCAGCAGCGAGAGGGACCGACTAGACCATGAGCAGTTCTTC.

The chain joins TRBV9 to TRBJ2-7, with D maybe TRBD2 (6 bases). Germline V gives CDR1 SGDLS, CDR2 YYNGEE. CDR3 size: 13 residues. The V end was cut by 0 bases, the J end by 3 bases, with 7 bases between. Here the CDR3 reads CASSVDGGYEQYF. The CDR3, as DNA: TGTGCCAGCAGCGTAGACGGGGGCTACGAGCAGTACTTC.

The chain uses TRBV11-2 and TRBJ1-4; the match to TRBD1 covers 8 bases. V dropped 5 bases and J dropped 8; count of bases not matched to a gene: 13. This CDR3 comprises 16 residues. The germline V gene encodes CDR1 SGHAT and CDR2 FQNNGV. CDR3 DNA sequence: TGTGCCAGCAGCCCATCCCCGGACAGGGCGGGGGAAAAACTGTTTTTT. This gives the protein CASSPSPDRAGEKLFF.

The V gene is TRBV15, the J gene TRBJ1-4; 7 positions match TRBD1. This CDR3 contains 13 residues. The J segment lost 12 bases and the V segment lost 1 base, leaving 5 bases of the junction unmatched. Germline values: CDR1 LNHNV, CDR2 YYDKDF (reference sequence). The CDR3 DNA reads TGTGCCACCAGCAGAGGGACAGGCTACGAACTGTTTTTT. Its protein product is CATSRGTGYELFF.

This clone was seen a single time. The chain recombines TRBV5-1 with TRBJ2-1, with 7 positions matching TRBD2. Trimming took 3 bases from V and 6 from J; bases not matched to a gene: 6. Germline V CDR1 and CDR2: SGHRS, YFSETQ. The CDR3 is 14 amino acids. Here the CDR3 DNA reads TGCGCCAGCAGCTCGCAGGGAGGGAGCAATGAGCAGTTCTTC. It yields the protein CASSSQGGSNEQFF.

The V and J genes are TRBV5-4 and TRBJ2-3; 8 bases agree with TRBD2. The CDR3 has 17 amino acids. The germline CDR1 and CDR2 sequences are SGHNT and YYREEE (reference sequence). The J segment lost 0 bases and the V segment lost 0 bases, leaving 6 bases of the junction unmatched. CDR3 in DNA: TGTGCCAGCAGCTTGGCCTTTAGCGGGACTAGCACAGATACGCAGTATTTT. Protein product: CASSLAFSGTSTDTQYF. Together with reference TRBV5-4 and TRBJ2-3, the CDR3 gives the full variable domain: ETGVTQSPTHLIKTRGQQVTLRCSSQSGHNTVSWYQQALGQGPQFIFQYYREEENGRGNFPPRFSGLQFPNYSSELNVNALELDDSALYLCASSLAFSGTSTDTQYFGPGTRLTVL.

The chain uses TRBV5-4 and TRBJ2-7, with 7 nucleotides matching TRBD1. Trimming at V came to 4 bases and at J to 2 bases, leaving 6 bases not matched to a gene. CDR1 is SGHNT and CDR2 is YYREEE in the germline V gene (reference sequence). The CDR3 spans 14 residues. The CDR3 DNA follows: TGTGCCAGCAGCCAAAGGGACAGTCCCTACGAGCAGTACTTC. Amino acid sequence: CASSQRDSPYEQYF.

The chain recombines TRBV6-6 with TRBJ2-3; 11 bases agree with TRBD1. The length of the CDR3 is 14 residues. V dropped 6 bases and J dropped 4; count of bases not matched to a gene: 3. Germline lookup yields CDR1 MNHNY and CDR2 SVGAGI (reference sequence). In DNA, the CDR3 is TGTGCCAGCAGCTTGGGACAGGGGGCAGATACGCAGTATTTT. Translated: CASSLGQGADTQYF.

Notes on this clone: A junction boundary mismatches the germline segment, possibly from a read error. The chain combines TRBV6-1 with TRBJ2-3, with TRBD2 matching 7 bases. Germline CDR1 reads MNHNS; CDR2 reads SASEGT. This CDR3 comprises 15 residues. The CDR3 reads CASSEGLGTVDTQYF. Written as DNA, the CDR3 is TGTGCCAGCAGCGAAGGACTAGGAACAGTTGATACGCAGTATTTT.

This clone was picked up a small number of times. The CDR3 here is CASSHKRPEAFF. The DNA for the CDR3 is TGTGCCAGCAGTCACAAGAGGCCCGAAGCTTTCTTT. V is TRBV6-1 and J is TRBJ1-1; D not resolved. The V and J ends lost 5 bases and 8 bases respectively, with 12 bases between them. The CDR3 extends over 12 amino acids. Per the germline V gene, CDR1 is MNHNS and CDR2 is SASEGT.

The chain combines TRBV19 with TRBJ1-4, with D possibly being TRBD1 (6 bases). Germline assignment: CDR1 LNHDA and CDR2 SQIVND (reference sequence). The CDR3 totals 19 residues. Between the trimmed V and J ends, which lost 6 bases and 0 bases, there was a span of 23 bases. This CDR3 is CASSLASYGTLATNEKLFF. CDR3 coding DNA: TGTGCCAGTAGCCTCGCGTCCTACGGGACACTTGCAACTAATGAAAAACTGTTTTTT.

The CDR3 DNA is TGCGCCAGCAGCTTGGGTGCAGGGGGCGTAGATACGCAGTATTTT. Its protein is CASSLGAGGVDTQYF. The chain recombines TRBV5-1 with TRBJ2-3; TRBD1 agrees at 8 bases. This CDR3 is 15 amino acids long. V lost 0 bases and J lost 5; bases outside the gene matches: 5. The germline V gene encodes CDR1 SGHRS and CDR2 YFSETQ.

This chain joins TRBV6-6 and TRBJ2-6; D call uncertain. CDR1 is MNHNY and CDR2 is SVGAGI in the germline V gene (reference sequence). CDR3 length: 16 amino acids. V was shortened by 2 bases and J by 0 bases, with 8 bases between the two germline ends. The CDR3 region has the DNA TGTGCCAGCAGTTACGCCCGAGACTCTGGGGCCAACGTCCTGACTTTC. This encodes CASSYARDSGANVLTF.

This clone has just a few counts. This rearrangement joins TRBV13 to TRBJ2-6; 7 bases are shared with TRBD1. The V gene end was trimmed by 6 bases and the J gene end by 0 bases; junction bases not matched to a gene: 8. Germline V gene data show CDR1 as PRHDT and CDR2 as FYEKMQ (reference sequence). CDR3 length equals 17 residues. The CDR3 is CASSSGTESSGANVLTF. The CDR3, as DNA: TGTGCCAGCAGTTCCGGGACAGAGAGCTCTGGGGCCAACGTCCTGACTTTC.

This clone has a handful of counts. In DNA, the CDR3 is TGCAGCGTCGCCTTCGCGGACAGGGGATACGAGCAGTACTTC. Protein: CSVAFADRGYEQYF. This rearrangement joins TRBV29-1 to TRBJ2-7; TRBD1 aligns across 9 bases. Losses at the gene ends were 6 bases for V and 4 bases for J; bases not matched to a gene: 10. This CDR3 region has 14 residues. Germline V CDR1 and CDR2: SQVTM, ANQGSEA.

In this sample, this clone turned up a few times. The chain has TRBV7-8 and TRBJ2-7, with D uncertain. The CDR3 spans 16 residues. Germline V gene sequence: CDR1 SGHVS, CDR2 FQNEAQ. Between the trimmed V and J ends, which lost 0 bases and 0 bases, there was a span of 12 bases. CDR3 loop: CASSLATPLNSYEQYF. The CDR3 DNA sequence: TGTGCCAGCAGCTTAGCTACGCCACTAAACTCCTACGAGCAGTACTTC. Supplemented by reference TRBV7-8 and TRBJ2-7, the full variable domain reads GAGVSQSPRYKVAKRGQDVALRCDPISGHVSLFWYQQALGQGPEFLTYFQNEAQLDKSGLPSDRFFAERPEGSVSTLKIQRTQQEDSAVYLCASSLATPLNSYEQYFGPGTRLTVT.

J is TRBJ1-5 and V is TRBV27; maybe TRBD1 (6 bases). This CDR3 is built from 13 residues. The germline V gene has CDR1 MNHEY and CDR2 SMNVEV (reference sequence). Trimming took 5 bases from V and 6 from J, leaving 11 bases between them. Here the CDR3 DNA reads TGTGCCAGCAGTCCATTCAGGGGTCAGCCCCAGCATTTT. Amino acid sequence: CASSPFRGQPQHF.

The chain joins TRBV4-2 to TRBJ2-5; weak D call: TRBD1 (5 bases). The germline V gene encodes CDR1 LGHNA and CDR2 YNFKEQ. The CDR3 length is 16 residues. Trimming took off 0 bases at V and 4 bases at J, with 15 bases between the two ends. The CDR3 DNA reads TGTGCCAGCAGCCAAGATCTGGAAAGGGGCGGAGAGACCCAGTACTTC. Translating it yields CASSQDLERGGETQYF.

The V call is TRBV7-2, the J call TRBJ2-5, with a tentative D call TRBD1 (6 bases). The better agreement between TRBJ2-7 and the DNA end casts doubt on the J call. The germline V gene encodes CDR1 SGHTA and CDR2 FQGNSA. The CDR3 consists of 15 residues. CDR3 protein: CASSLSQGHSYEQYF. The CDR3, as DNA: TGTGCCAGCAGCTTATCGCAGGGACACTCCTACGAGCAGTACTTC.

This clone was counted a few times. Written as DNA, the CDR3 is TGTGCCAGCAGCCTAAGATTGGCAGAAAAACTGTTTTTT. It codes for CASSLRLAEKLFF. This chain uses TRBV14 with TRBJ1-4; D call uncertain. Trimming left V 4 bases short and J 8 bases short, with 11 bases between. Germline V gene lookup returns CDR1 SGHDN and CDR2 FVKESK. The CDR3 sequence is 13 residues long.

V and J are TRBV5-4 and TRBJ1-2; 9 nucleotides match TRBD1. The CDR3 sequence is 18 residues long. Per the germline V gene, CDR1 is SGHNT and CDR2 is YYREEE (reference sequence). J gave up 0 bases and V 7 bases, and 16 bases lay outside the gene matches. CDR3 region: CASQNTGGSTSSNYGYTF. DNA for the CDR3: TGTGCCAGCCAGAACACAGGGGGCTCTACGTCTTCTAACTATGGCTACACCTTC. Complete variable domain (other parts from reference TRBV5-4 and TRBJ1-2): ETGVTQSPTHLIKTRGQQVTLRCSSQSGHNTVSWYQQALGQGPQFIFQYYREEENGRGNFPPRFSGLQFPNYSSELNVNALELDDSALYLCASQNTGGSTSSNYGYTFGSGTRLTVV.

This clone was counted a single time. The chain combines TRBV5-4 with TRBJ2-7; 8 nucleotides align to TRBD1. V was clipped by 5 bases and J by 2 bases; unmatched bases: 9. The CDR3 is 15 amino acids. The germline V gene encodes CDR1 SGHNT and CDR2 YYREEE (reference sequence). The CDR3 protein is CASRGPGQGAYEQYF. CDR3 in DNA: TGTGCCAGCAGGGGGCCTGGACAGGGCGCCTACGAGCAGTACTTC.

This rearrangement joins TRBV5-1 to TRBJ2-7, with 8 positions matching TRBD2. The CDR3 is 16 residues long. The germline V gene has CDR1 SGHRS and CDR2 YFSETQ. V shed 4 bases and J 6 bases; nucleotides not matched to a gene: 15. The CDR3 sequence is CASSPGGAGGASEQYF. CDR3 nucleotide sequence: TGCGCCAGCAGCCCGGGGGGGGCGGGAGGTGCGTCCGAGCAGTACTTC.

This chain uses TRBV19 with TRBJ2-1; a possible D gene is TRBD2 (6 bases). V gave up 3 bases and J gave up 9 bases, with 9 bases separating them. CDR3 length: 12 residues. Germline CDR1 and CDR2: LNHDA and SQIVND (reference sequence). The CDR3 DNA reads as TGTGCCAGTAGTATCGGGGGTAGTGAGCAGTTCTTC. Translation: CASSIGGSEQFF.

The chain links TRBV4-1 to TRBJ1-2; D perhaps matches TRBD1 (5 bases). Germline V lookup: CDR1 MGHRA, CDR2 YSYEKL. The CDR3 spans 18 residues. The V end lost 0 bases, the J end lost 3 bases, and 20 bases lay between the germline ends. The CDR3 sequence is CASSQDLGLEPGHYGYTF. The CDR3 DNA follows: TGCGCCAGCAGCCAAGATCTTGGTTTGGAACCAGGGCACTATGGCTACACCTTC.

The chain carries TRBV6-5 and TRBJ1-3; 9 bases agree with TRBD1. V lost 2 bases and J lost 4; bases outside the gene matches: 0. The CDR3 is 14 amino acids. Per germline, CDR1 MNHEY and CDR2 SVGAGI. The CDR3 region has the DNA TGTGCCAGCAGTTACGGGACAGGGGGAAACACCATATATTTT. This encodes CASSYGTGGNTIYF.

The CDR3 sequence is CASSSTKNIQYF. In DNA, the CDR3 is TGCGCCAGCAGTTCCACCAAAAACATTCAGTACTTC. V usage is TRBV5-1 and J usage is TRBJ2-4, with D uncertain. Germline assignment: CDR1 SGHRS and CDR2 YFSETQ. This CDR3 has 12 amino acids. Between the trimmed V and J ends, which lost 5 bases and 2 bases, there was a span of 5 bases.

The chain couples TRBV11-2 to TRBJ2-1, with 12 positions matching TRBD2. The junction had 8 bases not matched to a gene; V was cut back by 7 bases and J by 4 bases. CDR3 length: 16 residues. In germline, CDR1 is SGHAT, CDR2 FQNNGV. The CDR3 coding sequence is TGTGCCAGCACCAATATCGGACTAGCGGGGTACAATGAGCAGTTCTTC. This gives the protein CASTNIGLAGYNEQFF.